This T cell receptor beta chain comes out of a study of blood T cell repertoires in COVID-19. Study background: Donors in the United States, Italy and Spain gave samples during acute or convalescent COVID-19. Nucleic acid was either cDNA or gDNA, and it came from T cells, B-cell-depleted T cells, or PBMCs.

A Seattle source enrolled patients during active infection and followed them longitudinally. In the source study's methods: From reference gene primer amplification, estimates of nucleated cell counts were derived. Libraries were prepared by immunoSEQ multiplex PCR; TCRdb keeps only in-frame clonotypes and omits some of them. V and J calls and clone size are given by that table; D and trimming were obtained from the DNA. The sample holds about 370,000 clones, around 92% seen once. Germline loops: CDR1 LNHNV, CDR2 YYDKDF (reference sequence). CDR3 length: 13 residues. Trimming removed 1 base from V and 4 bases from J, with 7 bases in between.

The chain links TRBV15 to TRBJ1-1; TRBD1 might be the D (5 bases). The TCR comes from a woman aged 30 to 39 with COVID-19, enrolled during active disease. Sequencing was carried out using peripheral blood. The CDR3 sequence is CATSRATGTEAFF. As DNA, the CDR3 is TGTGCCACCAGCAGAGCAACAGGCACTGAAGCTTTCTTT. The full variable domain, completed using reference TRBV15 and TRBJ1-1, is DAMVIQNPRYQVTQFGKPVTLSCSQTLNHNVMYWYQQKSSQAPKLLFHYYDKDFNNEADTPDNFQSRRPNTSFCFLDIRSPGLGDTAMYLCATSRATGTEAFFGQGTRLTVV.